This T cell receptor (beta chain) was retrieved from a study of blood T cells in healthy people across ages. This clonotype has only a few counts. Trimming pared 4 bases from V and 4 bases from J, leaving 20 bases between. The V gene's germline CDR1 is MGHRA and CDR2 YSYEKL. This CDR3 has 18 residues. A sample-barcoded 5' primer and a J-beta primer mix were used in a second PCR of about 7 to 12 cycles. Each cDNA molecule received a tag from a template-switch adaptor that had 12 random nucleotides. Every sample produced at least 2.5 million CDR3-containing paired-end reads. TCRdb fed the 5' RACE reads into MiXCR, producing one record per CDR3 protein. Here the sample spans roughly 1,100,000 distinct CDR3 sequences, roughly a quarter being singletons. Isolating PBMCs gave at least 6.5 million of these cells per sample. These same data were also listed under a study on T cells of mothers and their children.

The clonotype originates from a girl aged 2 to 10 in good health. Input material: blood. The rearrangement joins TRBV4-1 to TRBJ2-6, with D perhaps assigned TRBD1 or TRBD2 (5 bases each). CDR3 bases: TGCGCCAGCAGCCCCGAGGGAAGGGGCTCCGCCGGGGCCAACGTCCTGACTTTC. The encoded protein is CASSPEGRGSAGANVLTF.